This TCR beta chain was captured by sequencing in a study of CD8+CD57+ T cells in acquired aplastic anemia. The CDR3 has 13 residues. V lost 4 bases and J 7 bases, leaving 8 bases between the germline ends. Germline V gene lookup returns CDR1 LNHDA and CDR2 SQIVND (reference sequence). The sequenced patients had an expansion of CD8+CD57+ cells seen by flow cytometry. Profiles of TCR beta VDJ and CDR3 were generated from a genomic DNA template. Using its own MiXCR run on the reads, TCRdb lists one record per CDR3 protein. The sample lists 200,000 to 250,000 distinct CDR3 sequences; 40% to 50% were seen once.

This TCR derives from a human donor with aplastic anemia. Sequences were obtained from sorted CD4+, CD8+, or CD8+CD57+ T cells (not recorded which) from PBMCs. V usage is TRBV19 and J usage is TRBJ1-6, with TRBD1 as a possible D gene (5 bases). The chain's CDR3 is CASSTGLNSPLHF. CDR3 sequence (DNA): TGTGCCAGTAGTACGGGGCTCAATTCACCCCTCCACTTT.